The 24 T cell receptor beta chains below all came from one sample that was sequenced in a study of shared clonotypes between healthy human individuals. Sequenced by immunoSEQ multiplex PCR; TCRdb stores in-frame clones only, minus some. Of about 680,000 clones listed, approximately 75% are singletons. The source material was memory CD4+ T cells sorted from blood. Subset of the sample: CD45RA-negative fraction. The receptors were gathered from a woman under 40 in good health.

This clone came up once. The genes are TRBV11-2 and TRBJ2-1; no firm D call. The CDR3 runs to 14 residues. Trimming took 1 base from V and 5 from J, leaving 9 bases between them. Per the germline V gene, CDR1 is SGHAT and CDR2 is FQNNGV. The CDR3 spells CASSLANGNNEQFF. CDR3 in DNA: TGTGCCAGCAGCTTAGCGAATGGGAACAATGAGCAGTTCTTC. Drawing the rest from reference TRBV11-2 and TRBJ2-1, the complete variable domain is EAGVAQSPRYKIIEKRQSVAFWCNPISGHATLYWYQQILGQGPKLLIQFQNNGVVDDSQLPKDRFSAERLKGVDSTLKIQPAKLEDSAVYLCASSLANGNNEQFFGPGTRLTVL.

The chain couples TRBV5-1 to TRBJ1-1, with unresolved D. The CDR3 runs to 13 residues. V lost 9 bases and J lost 5, with 17 bases in between. From germline, CDR1 is SGHRS and CDR2 YFSETQ. The CDR3 sequence: CATVDHEGTEAFF. CDR3 in DNA: TGCGCCACCGTGGACCATGAAGGGACTGAAGCTTTCTTT.

V usage is TRBV7-3 and J usage is TRBJ1-1, with D maybe TRBD1 (6 bases). The CDR3 has 14 residues. Trimming shortened V by 1 base and J by 4 bases, and 10 bases separated the two germline ends. CDR1 and CDR2 from the germline V gene are SGHTA and FQGTGA. This CDR3 reads CASSLMEDSTEAFF. CDR3 DNA sequence: TGTGCCAGCAGCTTAATGGAGGACAGCACTGAAGCTTTCTTT.

The rearrangement joins TRBV6-4 to TRBJ1-3; 7 bases are shared with TRBD1. The CDR3 spans 16 residues. Losses at the gene ends were 2 bases for V and 4 bases for J; bases not matched to a gene: 8. CDR1 is MRHNA and CDR2 is SNTAGT in the germline V gene. The CDR3 region has the DNA TGTGCCAGCAGTGACGACGGACAGGAATGGGGAAACACCATATATTTT. Translation gives CASSDDGQEWGNTIYF.

V is TRBV27 and J is TRBJ2-6, with D perhaps matching TRBD1 (5 bases). CDR3 size: 13 residues. CDR1 and CDR2 (germline): MNHEY, SMNVEV (reference sequence). V was pared by 9 bases and J by 2 bases, with 8 bases between. The CDR3 nucleotides are TGTGCCAGTCGACAGACTGGGGCCAACGTCCTGACTTTC. Its protein product is CASRQTGANVLTF.

In this sample, this clone turned up once. The chain uses TRBV7-3 and TRBJ2-2; 10 bases are a match to TRBD2. The CDR3 has 17 amino acids. Per germline, CDR1 SGHTA and CDR2 FQGTGA. V was pared by 5 bases and J by 5 bases, with 11 bases of the junction left unmatched. The CDR3 region is CASSQGSSGSLTGELFF. DNA for the CDR3: TGTGCCAGCAGCCAAGGGTCTAGCGGGAGTCTAACCGGGGAGCTGTTTTTT. Full variable domain (outside the CDR3, taken from reference TRBV7-3 and TRBJ2-2): GAGVSQTPSNKVTEKGKYVELRCDPISGHTALYWYRQSLGQGPEFLIYFQGTGAADDSGLPNDRFFAVRPEGSVSTLKIQRTERGDSAVYLCASSQGSSGSLTGELFFGEGSRLTVL.

V gene TRBV27 combines with J gene TRBJ2-6, with D unclear. The length of the CDR3 is 16 residues. Germline V CDR1 and CDR2: MNHEY, SMNVEV (reference sequence). Trimming removed 3 bases at V and 0 bases at J, with 9 bases between. The CDR3 region is CASSFSGISGANVLTF. The CDR3 bases are TGTGCCAGCAGTTTTTCCGGCATCTCTGGGGCCAACGTCCTGACTTTC. Variable domain in full (rest from reference TRBV27 and TRBJ2-6): EAQVTQNPRYLITVTGKKLTVTCSQNMNHEYMSWYRQDPGLGLRQIYYSMNVEVTDKGDVPEGYKVSRKEKRNFPLILESPSPNQTSLYFCASSFSGISGANVLTFGAGSRLTVL.

The chain has TRBV5-1 and TRBJ1-2; TRBD1 agrees at 10 bases. CDR1 SGHRS and CDR2 YFSETQ come from the germline V gene. V was pared by 3 bases and J by 6 bases, with 11 bases of the junction left unmatched. CDR3 length equals 16 residues. The CDR3 bases are TGCGCCAGCAGCTCAAATGCCGGGACAGGGGTTGATGGCTACACCTTC. It specifies CASSSNAGTGVDGYTF.

A single count supports this clone. The chain uses TRBV6-1 and TRBJ1-2; D gene ambiguous. The length of the CDR3 is 13 residues. Trimming pared 6 bases from V and 6 bases from J, leaving 14 bases between. CDR1 is MNHNS and CDR2 is SASEGT in the germline V gene. The CDR3 sequence: CASRGMSADGYTF. The CDR3 bases are TGTGCCAGCAGGGGTATGTCGGCAGATGGCTACACCTTC.

V gene TRBV6-6 combines with J gene TRBJ2-7, with D hard to call. Trimming shortened V by 4 bases and J by 6 bases, and 16 bases separated the two germline ends. Germline values: CDR1 MNHNY, CDR2 SVGAGI (reference sequence). The CDR3 totals 14 residues. CDR3 sequence reads: CASSSPKIRSEQYF. The CDR3 DNA reads as TGTGCCAGCAGTTCTCCAAAAATAAGATCCGAGCAGTACTTC.

In the case of this clone: The same CDR3 is also encoded by other DNA sequences in this sample. CDR3 amino acids: CASSYSYQETQYF. The CDR3 DNA reads TGTGCCAGCAGTTACAGCTACCAAGAGACCCAGTACTTC. V and J are TRBV11-2 and TRBJ2-5; no firm D call. Trimming took 6 bases from V and 0 from J, leaving 8 bases between them. The CDR3 length is 13 residues. Germline values: CDR1 SGHAT, CDR2 FQNNGV.

The V and J genes are TRBV28 and TRBJ1-2; tentatively, D is TRBD1 (5 bases). The CDR3 is made up of 12 amino acids. Germline CDR1 reads MDHEN; CDR2 reads SYDVKM. The V gene lost 3 bases and the J gene lost 6 bases, with 8 bases spanning the gap. The DNA for the CDR3 is TGTGCCAGCAGTTTCGGGGGGAATGGCTACACCTTC. Protein: CASSFGGNGYTF.

The chain links TRBV5-1 to TRBJ2-1; TRBD2 is a possible D gene (6 bases). Germline V gene lookup returns CDR1 SGHRS and CDR2 YFSETQ. Between the trimmed V and J ends, which lost 3 bases and 5 bases, there was a span of 12 bases. The CDR3 contains 14 residues. The CDR3 DNA sequence: TGCGCCAGCAGCTCGGGGGACGAGCACAATGAGCAGTTCTTC. Its protein is CASSSGDEHNEQFF.

The J gene is TRBJ1-1, the V gene TRBV5-1, with D uncertain. Germline loops: CDR1 SGHRS, CDR2 YFSETQ. The CDR3 is 15 amino acids. Trimming took 2 bases from V and 1 from J, leaving 12 bases between them. CDR3: CASSFYREENTEAFF. CDR3 sequence (DNA): TGCGCCAGCAGCTTTTACCGTGAGGAGAACACTGAAGCTTTCTTT.

The chain recombines TRBV19 with TRBJ1-2, with D tentatively TRBD1 (5 bases). CDR1 and CDR2 from the germline V gene are LNHDA and SQIVND (reference sequence). The CDR3 length is 13 residues. V gave up 5 bases and J gave up 4 bases, with 11 bases separating them. The CDR3 loop is CASSLGRGYGYTF. DNA of the CDR3: TGTGCCAGTAGTTTGGGGCGAGGCTATGGCTACACCTTC. The full variable domain, rest sourced from reference TRBV19 and TRBJ1-2, is DGGITQSPKYLFRKEGQNVTLSCEQNLNHDAMYWYRQDPGQGLRLIYYSQIVNDFQKGDIAEGYSVSREKKESFPLTVTSAQKNPTAFYLCASSLGRGYGYTFGSGTRLTVV.

The DNA of the CDR3 is TGTGCCAGCAGCGATAGGGCTTACTCCTACAATGAGCAGTTCTTC. Its protein product is CASSDRAYSYNEQFF. The chain couples TRBV28 to TRBJ2-1; no firm D call. Trimming shortened V by 6 bases and J by 0 bases, and 12 bases separated the two germline ends. Germline-derived CDR1 and CDR2 are MDHEN and SYDVKM. The CDR3 is made up of 15 amino acids.

CDR3 protein: CASSRSGGGYTF. CDR3 nucleotide sequence: TGCGCCAGCAGTCGTTCAGGGGGAGGCTACACCTTC. This chain connects TRBV5-1 to TRBJ1-2; 7 bases match TRBD1. V shed 5 bases and J 8 bases; nucleotides not matched to a gene: 6. The CDR3 is 12 amino acids. Germline V gene lookup returns CDR1 SGHRS and CDR2 YFSETQ.

The gene calls are TRBV27 and TRBJ1-5; TRBD1 might be the D (5 bases). V was clipped by 6 bases and J by 0 bases, with 9 bases between them. The CDR3 runs to 14 residues. Germline lookup yields CDR1 MNHEY and CDR2 SMNVEV (reference sequence). CDR3 DNA sequence: TGTGCCAGCAGGAACAGGTATAGCAATCAGCCCCAGCATTTT. This gives the protein CASRNRYSNQPQHF.

The rearrangement links TRBV5-1 to TRBJ2-1, with D maybe TRBD2 (6 bases). V was clipped by 0 bases and J by 6 bases, with 10 bases between them. CDR1 SGHRS and CDR2 YFSETQ come from the germline V gene. This CDR3 is 14 amino acids long. This chain's CDR3 is CASSLESGVNEQFF. The CDR3 DNA follows: TGCGCCAGCAGCTTGGAATCGGGAGTCAATGAGCAGTTCTTC.

This sequence joins TRBV2 and TRBJ2-1, with TRBD2 matching over 14 bases. Germline CDR1 and CDR2: SNHLY and FYNNEI. V lost 8 bases to trimming and J lost 7 bases; unmatched junction nucleotides: 4. The CDR3 runs 14 residues. The CDR3 sequence: CASSGTSGSNEQFF. The DNA of the CDR3 is TGTGCCAGCTCCGGGACTAGCGGGAGTAATGAGCAGTTCTTC.

On this clone: It differs at one base from a far larger clone, so likely a read error. J is TRBJ1-3 and V is TRBV9; D gene ambiguous. The CDR3 loop spans 14 amino acids. The V gene's germline CDR1 is SGDLS and CDR2 YYNGEE. The V and J ends lost 0 bases and 0 bases respectively, with 4 bases between them. The CDR3 is CASSVGSSGNTIYF. The CDR3 DNA sequence: TGTGCCAGCAGCGTAGGGAGCTCTGGAAACACCATATATTTT.

The chain couples TRBV9 to TRBJ2-7; TRBD1 might be the D (6 bases). V gave up 0 bases and J gave up 0 bases, with 10 bases separating them. Germline V gene sequence: CDR1 SGDLS, CDR2 YYNGEE. The CDR3 has 15 amino acids. This CDR3 reads CASSVGQASSYEQYF. As DNA, the CDR3 is TGTGCCAGCAGCGTAGGACAGGCGAGCTCCTACGAGCAGTACTTC.

The chain has TRBV29-1 and TRBJ2-1; TRBD2 aligns across 7 bases. The V gene's germline CDR1 is SQVTM and CDR2 ANQGSEA. The CDR3 has 13 residues. With 7 bases clipped from V and 3 bases from J, the junction kept 6 bases outside the gene matches. CDR3 loop: CSAERGGYNEQFF. The CDR3 DNA reads as TGCAGCGCCGAGCGGGGCGGCTACAATGAGCAGTTCTTC.

This clone showed up just a few times. This chain uses TRBV6-4 with TRBJ2-3; tentative D call: TRBD1 (5 bases). This CDR3 has 17 residues. V shed 2 bases and J shed 3 bases, with 18 bases lying between them. In germline, CDR1 is MRHNA, CDR2 SNTAGT. Here the CDR3 DNA reads TGTGCCAGCAGTGACGTGGGATTTGGGGCTACAACAGATACGCAGTATTTT. This gives the protein CASSDVGFGATTDTQYF.